A selection of T cell receptor beta chains follows, all from one sample in a study of T-cell reconstitution after alpha-beta-depleted transplantation in children. TCRdb re-called the PCR reads through MiXCR, storing one row per CDR3 protein. The table has around 100,000 distinct CDR3 sequences, about a tenth seen once; the top ten hold 30% to 35%. The input for sequencing was PBMCs, taken before TCRalphabeta/CD19-depleted stem cell transplant. The receptor source for this set is a boy aged 2-9 years with acute lymphoblastic leukemia, due to receive a stem cell transplant. Each CDR3 is given with its conserved first and last residue. The order of the fields is D gene, J gene, V gene, clone size, CDR3 DNA, CDR3 protein. The D gene is left open where the match is weak. Clone size appears in some rows only: once, few, many, or a class for an expanded clone.

TRBD2	TRBJ2-1	TRBV6-1	many	TGTGCCAGCAGACCCCGTCTAGCGGGAGGGCCCAATGAGCAGTTCTTC	CASRPRLAGGPNEQFF
-	TRBJ2-7	TRBV5-1	many	TGCGCCAGCAGACAAACAATTGGACGGATCTACGAGCAGTACTTC	CASRQTIGRIYEQYF
TRBD2	TRBJ2-3	TRBV20-1	few	TGCAGTGCCAGCCCGCTAGCGGGAGTTGCAGATACGCAGTATTTT	CSASPLAGVADTQYF
-	TRBJ1-2	TRBV29-1	-	TGCAGCGATCGGGACTACAACTATGGCTACACCTTC	CSDRDYNYGYTF
-	TRBJ1-1	TRBV3-1	few	TGTGCCAGCAGCCCCTTCGGGACACCGAACACTGAAGCTTTCTTT	CASSPFGTPNTEAFF
TRBD2	TRBJ2-3	TRBV5-1	-	TGCGCCAGCAGCTTGGCGACTAGCGCTATTAACACAGATACGCAGTATTTT	CASSLATSAINTDTQYF
-	TRBJ2-7	TRBV19	-	TGTGCCAGTAGTGCGCACCGGGGCCTAGGGGAGAACGAGCAGTACTTC	CASSAHRGLGENEQYF
TRBD2	TRBJ2-3	TRBV7-9	once	TGTGCCAGCGGCCGTAGTCCACTAGCGGGAGGCACATATGCGCAGTATTTT	CASGRSPLAGGTYAQYF
-	TRBJ2-7	TRBV6-1	few	TGTGCCAGCGGCACCCCTAGTTTAGGGTACGAGCAGTACTTC	CASGTPSLGYEQYF
-	TRBJ2-7	TRBV6-5	many	TGTGCCAGCAGTTACTCGATAATCAGCAACTCCTACGAGCAGTACTTC	CASSYSIISNSYEQYF
-	TRBJ1-1	TRBV10-1	many	TGCGCCAGCAGTGAGTATCGGAACACTGAAGCTTTCTTT	CASSEYRNTEAFF
TRBD1	TRBJ2-7	TRBV5-5	-	TGTGCCAGCAGCTTGGACGGGACAGGGGGCCACGAGCAGTACTTC	CASSLDGTGGHEQYF
-	TRBJ2-2	TRBV7-2	-	TGTGCCAGCAGCTCCCTGGCACACTTCAGCTGGTCCGGGGAGCTGTTTTTT	CASSSLAHFSWSGELFF
TRBD2	TRBJ2-3	TRBV30	-	TGTGCCTGGAATCGCTTAGCGGGAGGTACAGATACGCAGTATTTT	CAWNRLAGGTDTQYF
-	TRBJ2-5	TRBV30	-	TGTGCCTGGATGAGTGGGGAGACCCAGTACTTC	CAWMSGETQYF
TRBD2	TRBJ2-1	TRBV28	few	TGTGCCAGCAGTATATTAGCGGGAGACTCCTACAATGAGCAGTTCTTC	CASSILAGDSYNEQFF
-	TRBJ2-5	TRBV7-9	few	TGTGCCAGCAGACCAGACAGGGAGGGGGAGGAGACCCAGTACTTC	CASRPDREGEETQYF
-	TRBJ2-3	TRBV7-9	few	TGTGCCAGCAGCTCACACCTTAGCACAGATACGCAGTATTTT	CASSSHLSTDTQYF
TRBD2	TRBJ2-1	TRBV10-2	-	TGCGCCAGCAGTGTTGGGACTAGCGGGAGAAATGAGCAGTTCTTC	CASSVGTSGRNEQFF
TRBD2	TRBJ2-7	TRBV5-1	-	TGCGCCAGCAGCCTTCGGACTAGCACCGGCGAGCAGTACTTC	CASSLRTSTGEQYF
-	TRBJ2-1	TRBV7-7	many	TGTGCTAGCAGCTTAGCTTTCGACAGCAATGAGCAGTTCTTC	CASSLAFDSNEQFF
-	TRBJ2-1	TRBV7-8	few	TGTGCCAGCAGCCCGCGGGGACATTACAATGAGCAGTTCTTC	CASSPRGHYNEQFF
-	TRBJ2-2	TRBV4-2	many	TGTGCCAGCAGCCAAGGTTTAGCGACCGGGGAGCTGTTTTTT	CASSQGLATGELFF
-	TRBJ1-5	TRBV2	-	TGTGCCAGCAGCGCACGCCGGACAGAAACGGCCGAAGGCAATCAGCCCCAGCATTTT	CASSARRTETAEGNQPQHF
-	TRBJ2-3	TRBV5-1	few	TGCGCCAGCAGCTTGTACGACGCAGATACGCAGTATTTT	CASSLYDADTQYF
TRBD2	TRBJ2-7	TRBV25-1	many	TGTGCCAGCAGTGATGCCGGGACTAGCGGGACTTTTGTATCCTACGAGCAGTACTTC	CASSDAGTSGTFVSYEQYF
-	TRBJ1-5	TRBV6-1	few	TGTGCCAGCAGCCTGGGGCCTGAAACGGAGCGGCAGCCCCAGCATTTT	CASSLGPETERQPQHF
TRBD2	TRBJ2-7	TRBV12-3/TRBV12-4	few	TGTGCCAGCAGTTTAGAGGCGGGAGTGAGCGAGCAGTACTTC	CASSLEAGVSEQYF
-	TRBJ2-7	TRBV18	few	TGTGCCAGCTCACCACCGGCGAGGGAGTACGAGCAGTACTTC	CASSPPAREYEQYF
-	TRBJ1-1	TRBV7-2	few	TGTGCCAGCAGCTCTGGGGCGGACACTGAAGCTTTCTTT	CASSSGADTEAFF
-	TRBJ2-1	TRBV27	few	TGTGCCAGCAGTAAAGGGACATACTACAATGAGCAGTTCTTC	CASSKGTYYNEQFF
TRBD1	TRBJ2-7	TRBV5-1	-	TGCGCCAGCAGCGCAGGGGGCAGGTTCGAGCAGTACTTC	CASSAGGRFEQYF
-	TRBJ2-7	TRBV12-3/TRBV12-4	many	TGTGCCAGCAGCCTCGTAGAAGCCCACGAGCAGTACTTC	CASSLVEAHEQYF
-	TRBJ2-1	TRBV12-3/TRBV12-4	many	TGTGCCAGCAGTGACCTCGGGTTCTTC	CASSDLGFF
-	TRBJ2-1	TRBV20-1	-	TGCAGTGGGGACTTCTACAATGAGCAGTTCTTC	CSGDFYNEQFF
-	TRBJ2-5	TRBV7-9	-	TGTGCCAGCAGACAAGGGGGGGGAGAGACCCAGTACTTC	CASRQGGGETQYF
TRBD2	TRBJ2-5	TRBV4-1	few	TGCGCCAGCAGCCAGGGGCTTGGGGGGAGGGCCATAAAGACCCAGTACTTC	CASSQGLGGRAIKTQYF
TRBD1	TRBJ2-2	TRBV4-2	-	TGTGCCATCGGCCCCGGGACAGGGAGCGGGGAGCTGTTTTTT	CAIGPGTGSGELFF
-	TRBJ2-5	TRBV29-1	-	TGCAGCGTTCGGGGGCTCCAAGAGACCCAGTACTTC	CSVRGLQETQYF
-	TRBJ2-7	TRBV10-1	-	TGCGCCAGCAGCGACCCACCGACCTACGAGCAGTACTTC	CASSDPPTYEQYF
-	TRBJ1-5	TRBV20-1	few	TGCAGTGCCCCGGACCTTAGCAATCAGCCCCAGCATTTT	CSAPDLSNQPQHF
-	TRBJ2-1	TRBV5-6	many	TGTGCCAGCAGCCTCGGCCCCGGGGCGGCTCCCGTGTTCTTC	CASSLGPGAAPVFF
TRBD1	TRBJ2-7	TRBV2	few	TGTGCCAGCAGTGTGGGACAGGGGGCCGAGCAGTACTTC	CASSVGQGAEQYF
-	TRBJ1-2	TRBV5-5	-	TGTGCCAGCAGCTCAGAGACAGGCCACTTCTATGGCTACACCTTC	CASSSETGHFYGYTF
-	TRBJ1-4	TRBV12-3/TRBV12-4	few	TGTGCCAGCAGCCTTAGAATCCAGGGAGGGACAGAAAAACTGTTTTTT	CASSLRIQGGTEKLFF
-	TRBJ2-7	TRBV20-1	many	TGCAGTGCTAGATCATGGGGGAGACAACACTCCTACGAGCAGTACTTC	CSARSWGRQHSYEQYF
TRBD2	TRBJ2-1	TRBV20-1	-	TGCAGTGCTAGAGTACTAGCGGGAAACCGCGGTTCCTACAATGAGCAGTTCTTC	CSARVLAGNRGSYNEQFF
-	TRBJ1-5	TRBV18	-	TGTGCCAGCTCACCCGTCGTTGACCGACAGCCCCAGCATTTT	CASSPVVDRQPQHF
TRBD2	TRBJ2-5	TRBV7-2	many	TGTGCCAGCAGCACTACCGGACTAGCGGGAGTAGAGACCCAGTACTTC	CASSTTGLAGVETQYF
-	TRBJ2-5	TRBV11-2	few	TGTGCCAGCAGGGGGGGTCTTTTGTACCAAGAGACCCAGTACTTC	CASRGGLLYQETQYF
-	TRBJ2-1	TRBV29-1	few	TGCAGCGTTAGTTTGGGACGGTCCTACAATGAGCAGTTCTTC	CSVSLGRSYNEQFF
-	TRBJ1-5	TRBV28	-	TGTGCCAGCAGTTTGAGGGGGGCGCGCAATCAGCCCCAGCATTTT	CASSLRGARNQPQHF
TRBD2	TRBJ2-3	TRBV24-1	-	TGTGCCACCAGTGTTCCGGGACTAGCGGTTACAGATACGCAGTATTTT	CATSVPGLAVTDTQYF
TRBD1	TRBJ1-1	TRBV20-1	many	TGCAGTGCTAGAGATCCACTGGGACAGAGAAACACTGAAGCTTTCTTT	CSARDPLGQRNTEAFF
-	TRBJ2-7	TRBV7-9	many	TGTGCCAGCAGCTTGGCCACGGGAGCCTTCTACGAGCAGTACTTC	CASSLATGAFYEQYF
-	TRBJ2-3	TRBV12-3/TRBV12-4	-	TGTGCCAGCACTTCCCAGTTGGATACGCAGTATTTT	CASTSQLDTQYF
-	TRBJ2-1	TRBV6-2/TRBV6-3	-	TGTGCCAGCTCGATTTTCTTAGCGGACAATAGGGACAATGAGCAGTTCTTC	CASSIFLADNRDNEQFF
TRBD2	TRBJ2-1	TRBV5-1	many	TGCGCCAGCAGCGTTACTAGCGGGAGAAGCTATGAGCAGTTCTTC	CASSVTSGRSYEQFF
TRBD1	TRBJ2-7	TRBV20-1	few	TGCAGTGCTAGAAGGGACAGGGTAACCTACGAGCAGTACTTC	CSARRDRVTYEQYF